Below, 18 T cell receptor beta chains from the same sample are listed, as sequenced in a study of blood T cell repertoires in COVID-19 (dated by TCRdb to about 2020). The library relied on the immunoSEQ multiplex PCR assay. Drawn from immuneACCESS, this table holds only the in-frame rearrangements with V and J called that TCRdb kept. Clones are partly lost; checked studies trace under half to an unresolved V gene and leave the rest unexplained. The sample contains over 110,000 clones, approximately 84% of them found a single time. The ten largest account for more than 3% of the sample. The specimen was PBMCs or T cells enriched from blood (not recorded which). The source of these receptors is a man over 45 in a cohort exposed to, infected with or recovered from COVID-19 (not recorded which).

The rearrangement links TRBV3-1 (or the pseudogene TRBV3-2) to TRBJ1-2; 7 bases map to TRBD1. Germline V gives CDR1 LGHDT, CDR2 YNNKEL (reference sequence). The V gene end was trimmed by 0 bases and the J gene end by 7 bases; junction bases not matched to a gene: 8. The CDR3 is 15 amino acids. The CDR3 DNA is TGTGCCAGCAGCCAAGATACGGAGGGGGCGAGTGGCTACACCTTC. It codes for CASSQDTEGASGYTF.

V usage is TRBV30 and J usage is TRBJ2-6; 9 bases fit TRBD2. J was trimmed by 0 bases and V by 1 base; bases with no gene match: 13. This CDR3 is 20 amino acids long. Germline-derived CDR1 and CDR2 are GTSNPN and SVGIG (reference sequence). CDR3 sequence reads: CAWSAPPTSGPFSGANVLTF. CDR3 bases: TGTGCCTGGAGTGCCCCACCGACTAGCGGACCATTCTCTGGGGCCAACGTCCTGACTTTC.

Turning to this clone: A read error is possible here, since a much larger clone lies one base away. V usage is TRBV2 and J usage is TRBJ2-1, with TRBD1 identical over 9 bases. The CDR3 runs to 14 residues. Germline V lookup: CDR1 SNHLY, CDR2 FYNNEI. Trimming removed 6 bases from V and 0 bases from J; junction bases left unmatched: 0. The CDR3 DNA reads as TGTGCCAGCAGGACAGGGGGCTCCTACAATGAGCAGTTCTTC. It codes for CASRTGGSYNEQFF.

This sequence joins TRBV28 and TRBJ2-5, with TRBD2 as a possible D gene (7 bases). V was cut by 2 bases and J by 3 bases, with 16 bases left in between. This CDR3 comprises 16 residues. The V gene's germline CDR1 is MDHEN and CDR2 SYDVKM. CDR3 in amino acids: CASSLGGGLREETQYF. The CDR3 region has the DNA TGTGCCAGCAGTTTAGGCGGGGGCTTAAGAGAAGAGACCCAGTACTTC.

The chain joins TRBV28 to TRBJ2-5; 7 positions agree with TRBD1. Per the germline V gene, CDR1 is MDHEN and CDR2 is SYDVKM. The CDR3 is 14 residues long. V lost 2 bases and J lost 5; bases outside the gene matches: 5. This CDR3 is CASSLEGQLETQYF. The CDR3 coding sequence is TGTGCCAGCAGTTTAGAGGGACAGTTGGAGACCCAGTACTTC. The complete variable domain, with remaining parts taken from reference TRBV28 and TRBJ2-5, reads DVKVTQSSRYLVKRTGEKVFLECVQDMDHENMFWYRQDPGLGLRLIYFSYDVKMKEKGDIPEGYSVSREKKERFSLILESASTNQTSMYLCASSLEGQLETQYFGPGTRLLVL.

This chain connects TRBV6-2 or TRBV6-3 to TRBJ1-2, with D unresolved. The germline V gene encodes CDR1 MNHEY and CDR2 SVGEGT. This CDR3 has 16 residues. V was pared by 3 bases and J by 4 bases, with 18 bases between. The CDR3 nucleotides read TGTGCCAGCAGTTATCCGCTTTACCCCGTCGGCTATGGCTACACCTTC. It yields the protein CASSYPLYPVGYGYTF.

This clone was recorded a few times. Here the CDR3 reads CASSFQGSSYEQYF. The CDR3 DNA sequence: TGTGCCAGCAGTTTCCAGGGGAGCTCCTACGAGCAGTACTTC. The chain is built from TRBV28 and TRBJ2-7, with D perhaps TRBD1 (6 bases). Trimming removed 3 bases at V and 0 bases at J, with 9 bases between. Germline assignment: CDR1 MDHEN and CDR2 SYDVKM. This CDR3 spans 14 amino acids.

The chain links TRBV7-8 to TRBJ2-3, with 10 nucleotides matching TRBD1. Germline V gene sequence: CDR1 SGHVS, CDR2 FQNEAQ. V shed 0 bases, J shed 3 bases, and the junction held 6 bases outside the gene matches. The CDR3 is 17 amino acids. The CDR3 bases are TGTGCCAGCAGCTTAGCGCTGGGACAGGGGAGGACAGATACGCAGTATTTT. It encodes CASSLALGQGRTDTQYF.

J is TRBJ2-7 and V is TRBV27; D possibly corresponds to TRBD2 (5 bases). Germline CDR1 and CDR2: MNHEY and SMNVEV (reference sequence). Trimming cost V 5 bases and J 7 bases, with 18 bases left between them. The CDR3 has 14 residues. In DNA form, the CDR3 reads TGTGCCAGCAGTCTAAGTGGCCAGCGGCGGGAGCAGTACTTC. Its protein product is CASSLSGQRREQYF.

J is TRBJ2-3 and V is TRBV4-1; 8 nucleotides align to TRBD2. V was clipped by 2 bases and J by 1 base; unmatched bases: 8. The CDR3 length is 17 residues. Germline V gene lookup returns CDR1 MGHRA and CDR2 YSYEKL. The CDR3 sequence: CASSQTPGRGGTDTQYF. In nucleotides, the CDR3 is TGCGCCAGCAGCCAAACCCCTGGGCGGGGGGGCACAGATACGCAGTATTTT.

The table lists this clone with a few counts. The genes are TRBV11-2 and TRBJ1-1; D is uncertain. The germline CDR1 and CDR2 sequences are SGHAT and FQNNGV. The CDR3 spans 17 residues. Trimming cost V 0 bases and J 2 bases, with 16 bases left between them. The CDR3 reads CASSLDSVSAENTEAFF. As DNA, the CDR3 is TGTGCCAGCAGCTTAGATAGCGTTTCGGCAGAAAACACTGAAGCTTTCTTT.

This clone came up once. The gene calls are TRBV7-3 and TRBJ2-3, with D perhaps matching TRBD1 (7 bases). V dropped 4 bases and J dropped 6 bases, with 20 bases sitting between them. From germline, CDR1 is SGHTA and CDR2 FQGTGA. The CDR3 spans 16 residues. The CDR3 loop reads CASSSSGQSEGDTQYF. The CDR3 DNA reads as TGTGCCAGCAGCTCTTCGGGACAGTCGGAGGGGGATACGCAGTATTTT.

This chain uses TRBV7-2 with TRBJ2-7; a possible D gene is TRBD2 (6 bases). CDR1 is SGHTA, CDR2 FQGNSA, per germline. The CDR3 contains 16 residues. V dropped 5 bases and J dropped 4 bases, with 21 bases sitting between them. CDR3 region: CASSPAGQSVEYEQYF. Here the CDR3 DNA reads TGTGCCAGCAGCCCAGCGGGCCAGTCCGTGGAATACGAGCAGTACTTC.

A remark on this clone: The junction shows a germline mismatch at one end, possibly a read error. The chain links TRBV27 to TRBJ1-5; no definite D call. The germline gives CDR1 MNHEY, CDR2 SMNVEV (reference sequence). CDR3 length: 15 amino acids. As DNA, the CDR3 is TGTGCCAGCCGTTTCTCGGGAATGGGCAATCAGCCCCAGCATTTT. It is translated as CASRFSGMGNQPQHF.

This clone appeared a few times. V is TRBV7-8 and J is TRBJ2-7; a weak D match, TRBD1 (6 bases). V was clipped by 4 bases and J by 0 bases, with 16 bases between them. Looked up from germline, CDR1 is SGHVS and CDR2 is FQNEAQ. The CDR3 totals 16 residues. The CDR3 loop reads CASSSTSGTNSYEQYF. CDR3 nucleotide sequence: TGTGCCAGCAGCTCAACCTCCGGGACAAACTCCTACGAGCAGTACTTC.

For the CDR3, the DNA is TGTGCCACCAGTGGAGGGGGCGGGAATTCACCCCTCCACTTT. It specifies CATSGGGGNSPLHF. The V call is TRBV24-1, the J call TRBJ1-6, with 7 bases aligning to TRBD1. The CDR3 runs 14 residues. After removal of 5 bases from V and 7 bases from J, the junction contained 4 bases not matched to a gene. Germline CDR1 is KGHDR and CDR2 is SFDVKD.

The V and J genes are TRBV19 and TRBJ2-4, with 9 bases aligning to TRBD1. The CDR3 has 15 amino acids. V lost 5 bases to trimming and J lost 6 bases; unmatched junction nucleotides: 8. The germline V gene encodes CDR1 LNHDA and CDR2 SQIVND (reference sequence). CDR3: CASSPDRGYGNIQYF. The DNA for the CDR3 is TGTGCCAGTAGTCCAGACAGGGGGTACGGAAACATTCAGTACTTC.

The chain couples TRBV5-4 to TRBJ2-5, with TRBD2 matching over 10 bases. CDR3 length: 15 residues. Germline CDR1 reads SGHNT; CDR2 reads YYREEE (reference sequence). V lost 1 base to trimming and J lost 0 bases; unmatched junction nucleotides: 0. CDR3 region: CASSLTSGDQETQYF. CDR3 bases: TGTGCCAGCAGCTTGACTAGCGGGGACCAAGAGACCCAGTACTTC.